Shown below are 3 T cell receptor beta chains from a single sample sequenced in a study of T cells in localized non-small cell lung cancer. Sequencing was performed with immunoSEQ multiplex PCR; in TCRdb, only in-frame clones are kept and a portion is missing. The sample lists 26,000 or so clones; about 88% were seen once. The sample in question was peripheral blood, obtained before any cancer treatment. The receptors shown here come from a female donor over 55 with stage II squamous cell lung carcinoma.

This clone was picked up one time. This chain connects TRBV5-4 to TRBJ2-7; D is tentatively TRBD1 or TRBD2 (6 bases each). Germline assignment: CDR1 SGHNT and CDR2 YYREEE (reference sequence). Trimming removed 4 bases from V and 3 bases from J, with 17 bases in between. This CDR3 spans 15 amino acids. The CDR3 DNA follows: TGTGCCAGCAGCCGCCCCGGAGGGGGTGACTACGAGCAGTACTTC. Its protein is CASSRPGGGDYEQYF. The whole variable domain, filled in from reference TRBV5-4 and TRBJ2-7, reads ETGVTQSPTHLIKTRGQQVTLRCSSQSGHNTVSWYQQALGQGPQFIFQYYREEENGRGNFPPRFSGLQFPNYSSELNVNALELDDSALYLCASSRPGGGDYEQYFGPGTRLTVT.

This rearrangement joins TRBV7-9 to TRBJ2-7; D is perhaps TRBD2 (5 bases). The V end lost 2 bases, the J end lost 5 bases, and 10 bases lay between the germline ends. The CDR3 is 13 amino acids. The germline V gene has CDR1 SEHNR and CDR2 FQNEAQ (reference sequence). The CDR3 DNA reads TGTGCCAGCAGCTTAAAAGAGGGCCACGAGCAGTACTTC. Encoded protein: CASSLKEGHEQYF. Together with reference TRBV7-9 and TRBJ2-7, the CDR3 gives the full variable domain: DTGVSQNPRHKITKRGQNVTFRCDPISEHNRLYWYRQTLGQGPEFLTYFQNEAQLEKSRLLSDRFSAERPKGSFSTLEIQRTEQGDSAMYLCASSLKEGHEQYFGPGTRLTVT.

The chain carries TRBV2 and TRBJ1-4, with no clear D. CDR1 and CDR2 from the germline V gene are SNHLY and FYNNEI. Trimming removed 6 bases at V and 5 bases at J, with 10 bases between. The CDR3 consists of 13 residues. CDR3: CASRVMGNEKLFF. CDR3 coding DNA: TGTGCCAGCAGGGTGATGGGAAATGAAAAACTGTTTTTT.